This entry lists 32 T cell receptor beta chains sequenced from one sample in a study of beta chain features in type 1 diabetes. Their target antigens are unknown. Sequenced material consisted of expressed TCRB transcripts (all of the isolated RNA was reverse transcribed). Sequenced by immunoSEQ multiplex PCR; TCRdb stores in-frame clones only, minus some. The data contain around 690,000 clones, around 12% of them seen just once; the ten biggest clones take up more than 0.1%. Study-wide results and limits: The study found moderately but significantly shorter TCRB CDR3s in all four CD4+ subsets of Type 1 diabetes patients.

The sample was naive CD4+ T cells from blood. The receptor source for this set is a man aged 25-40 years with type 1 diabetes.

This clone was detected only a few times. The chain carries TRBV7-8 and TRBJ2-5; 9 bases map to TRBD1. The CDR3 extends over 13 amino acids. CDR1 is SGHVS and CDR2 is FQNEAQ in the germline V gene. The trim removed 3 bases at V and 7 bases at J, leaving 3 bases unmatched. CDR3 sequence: CASSFTGGATQYF. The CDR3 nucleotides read TGTGCCAGCAGCTTTACAGGGGGCGCGACCCAGTACTTC.

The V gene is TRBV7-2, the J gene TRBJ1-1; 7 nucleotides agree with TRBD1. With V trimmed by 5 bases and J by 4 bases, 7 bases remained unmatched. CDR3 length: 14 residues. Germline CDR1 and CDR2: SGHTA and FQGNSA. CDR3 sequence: CASSPQGVVTEAFF. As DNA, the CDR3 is TGTGCCAGCAGCCCGCAGGGGGTAGTCACTGAAGCTTTCTTT.

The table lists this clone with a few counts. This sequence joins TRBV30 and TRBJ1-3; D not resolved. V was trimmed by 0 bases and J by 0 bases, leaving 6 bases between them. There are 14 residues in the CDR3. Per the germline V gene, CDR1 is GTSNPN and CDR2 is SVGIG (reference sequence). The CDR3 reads CAWSVLLSGNTIYF. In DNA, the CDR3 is TGTGCCTGGAGTGTGCTCCTCTCTGGAAACACCATATATTTT.

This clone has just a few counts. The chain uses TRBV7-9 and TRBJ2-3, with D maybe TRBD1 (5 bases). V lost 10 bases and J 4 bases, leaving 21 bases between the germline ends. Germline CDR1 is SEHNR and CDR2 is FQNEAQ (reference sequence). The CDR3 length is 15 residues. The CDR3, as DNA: TGTGCCATCTCCGCCCAGGGTTCTCAGCCAGATACGCAGTATTTT. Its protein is CAISAQGSQPDTQYF.

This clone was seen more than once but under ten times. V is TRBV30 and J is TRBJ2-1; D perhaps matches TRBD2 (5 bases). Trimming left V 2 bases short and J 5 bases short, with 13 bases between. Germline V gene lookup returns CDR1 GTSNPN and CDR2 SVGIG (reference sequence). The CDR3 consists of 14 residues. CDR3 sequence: CAWSSGLGHNEQFF. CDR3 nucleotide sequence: TGTGCCTGGAGTTCGGGGTTAGGACACAATGAGCAGTTCTTC.

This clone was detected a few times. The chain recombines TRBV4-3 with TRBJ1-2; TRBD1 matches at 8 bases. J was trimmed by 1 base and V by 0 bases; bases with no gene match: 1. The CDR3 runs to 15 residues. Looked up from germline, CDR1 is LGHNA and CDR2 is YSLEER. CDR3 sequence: CASSQETGDNYGYTF. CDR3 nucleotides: TGCGCCAGCAGCCAAGAGACAGGGGATAACTATGGCTACACCTTC.

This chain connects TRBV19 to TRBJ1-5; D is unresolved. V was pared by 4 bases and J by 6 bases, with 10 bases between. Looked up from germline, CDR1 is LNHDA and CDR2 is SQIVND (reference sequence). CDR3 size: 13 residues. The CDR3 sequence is CASSTLESQPQHF. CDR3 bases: TGTGCCAGTAGTACCCTCGAAAGTCAGCCCCAGCATTTT.

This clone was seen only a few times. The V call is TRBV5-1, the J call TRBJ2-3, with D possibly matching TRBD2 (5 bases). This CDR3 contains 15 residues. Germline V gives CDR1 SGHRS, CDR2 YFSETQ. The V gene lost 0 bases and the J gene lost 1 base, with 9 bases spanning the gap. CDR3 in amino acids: CASSLGGYRTDTQYF. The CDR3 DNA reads TGCGCCAGCAGCTTGGGCGGGTACCGCACAGATACGCAGTATTTT.

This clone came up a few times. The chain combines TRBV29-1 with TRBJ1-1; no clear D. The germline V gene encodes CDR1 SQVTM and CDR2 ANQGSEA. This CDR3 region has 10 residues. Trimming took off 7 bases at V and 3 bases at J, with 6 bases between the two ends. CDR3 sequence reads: CSAGDTEAFF. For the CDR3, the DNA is TGCAGCGCCGGCGACACTGAAGCTTTCTTT.

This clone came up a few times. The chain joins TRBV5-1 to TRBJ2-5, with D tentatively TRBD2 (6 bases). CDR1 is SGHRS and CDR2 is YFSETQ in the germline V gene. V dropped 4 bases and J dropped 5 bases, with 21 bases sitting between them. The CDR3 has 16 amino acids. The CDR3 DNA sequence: TGCGCCAGCAGCCTGACTGCGAGCTTGGGGAGGGAGACCCAGTACTTC. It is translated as CASSLTASLGRETQYF.

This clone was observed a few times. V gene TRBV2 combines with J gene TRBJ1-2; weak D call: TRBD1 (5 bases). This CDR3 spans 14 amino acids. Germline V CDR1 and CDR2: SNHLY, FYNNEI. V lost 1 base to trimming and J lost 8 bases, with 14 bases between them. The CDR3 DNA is TGTGCCAGCAGTGAAGAGCAGGGTTTGAGCGGCTACACCTTC. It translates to CASSEEQGLSGYTF.

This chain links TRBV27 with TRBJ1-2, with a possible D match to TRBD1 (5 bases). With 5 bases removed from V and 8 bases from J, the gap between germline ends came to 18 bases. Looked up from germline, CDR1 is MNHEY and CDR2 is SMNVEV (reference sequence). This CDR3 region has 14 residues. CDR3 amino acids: CASSQRGPGGGYTF. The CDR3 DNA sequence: TGTGCCAGCAGTCAGCGGGGCCCCGGAGGCGGCTACACCTTC.

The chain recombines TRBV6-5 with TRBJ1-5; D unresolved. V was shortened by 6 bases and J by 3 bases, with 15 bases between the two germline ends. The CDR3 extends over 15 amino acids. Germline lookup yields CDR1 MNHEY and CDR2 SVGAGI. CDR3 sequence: CASRPYSYPNQPQHF. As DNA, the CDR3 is TGTGCCAGCAGACCCTACAGCTATCCCAATCAGCCCCAGCATTTT.

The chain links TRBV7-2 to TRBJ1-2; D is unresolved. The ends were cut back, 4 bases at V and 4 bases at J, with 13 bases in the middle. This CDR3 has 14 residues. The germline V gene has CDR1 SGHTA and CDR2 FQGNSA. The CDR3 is CASSSGRIIYGYTF. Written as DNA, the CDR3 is TGTGCCAGCAGCTCCGGACGGATTATCTATGGCTACACCTTC.

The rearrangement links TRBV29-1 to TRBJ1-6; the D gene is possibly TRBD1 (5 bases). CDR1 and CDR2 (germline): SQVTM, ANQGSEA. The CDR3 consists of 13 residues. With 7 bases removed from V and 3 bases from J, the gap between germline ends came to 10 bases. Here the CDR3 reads CSAKTDYNSPLHF. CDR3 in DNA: TGCAGCGCCAAGACAGACTATAATTCACCCCTCCACTTT.

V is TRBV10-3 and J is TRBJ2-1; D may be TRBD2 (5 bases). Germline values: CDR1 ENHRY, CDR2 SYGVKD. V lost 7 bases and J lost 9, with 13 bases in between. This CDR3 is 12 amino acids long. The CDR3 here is CAITASAGEQFF. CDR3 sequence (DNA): TGTGCCATCACGGCTTCCGCGGGTGAGCAGTTCTTC.

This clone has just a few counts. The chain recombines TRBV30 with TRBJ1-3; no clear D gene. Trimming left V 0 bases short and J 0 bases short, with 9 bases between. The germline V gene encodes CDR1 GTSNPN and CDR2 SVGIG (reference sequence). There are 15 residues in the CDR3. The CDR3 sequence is CAWSVLGFSGNTIYF. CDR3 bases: TGTGCCTGGAGTGTACTGGGGTTCTCTGGAAACACCATATATTTT.

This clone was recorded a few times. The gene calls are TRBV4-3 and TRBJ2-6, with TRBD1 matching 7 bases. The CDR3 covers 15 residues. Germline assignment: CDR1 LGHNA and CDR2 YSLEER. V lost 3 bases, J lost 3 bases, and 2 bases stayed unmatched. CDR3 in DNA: TGCGCCAGCAGCCATACAGGGGTTGGGGCCAACGTCCTGACTTTC. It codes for CASSHTGVGANVLTF.

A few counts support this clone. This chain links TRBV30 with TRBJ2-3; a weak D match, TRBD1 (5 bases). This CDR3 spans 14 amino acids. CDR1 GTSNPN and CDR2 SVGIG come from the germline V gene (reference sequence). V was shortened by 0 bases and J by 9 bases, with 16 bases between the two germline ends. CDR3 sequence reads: CAWSVVQTKGTQYF. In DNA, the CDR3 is TGTGCCTGGAGTGTTGTACAGACGAAGGGGACGCAGTATTTT.

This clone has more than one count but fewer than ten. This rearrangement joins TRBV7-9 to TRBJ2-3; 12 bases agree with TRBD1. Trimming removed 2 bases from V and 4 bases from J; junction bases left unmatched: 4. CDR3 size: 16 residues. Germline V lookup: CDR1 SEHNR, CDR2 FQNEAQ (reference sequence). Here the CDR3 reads CASSLPGQGASDTQYF. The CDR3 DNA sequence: TGTGCCAGCAGCTTACCGGGACAGGGGGCCTCAGATACGCAGTATTTT. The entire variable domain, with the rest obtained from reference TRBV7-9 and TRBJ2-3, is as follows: DTGVSQNPRHKITKRGQNVTFRCDPISEHNRLYWYRQTLGQGPEFLTYFQNEAQLEKSRLLSDRFSAERPKGSFSTLEIQRTEQGDSAMYLCASSLPGQGASDTQYFGPGTRLTVL.

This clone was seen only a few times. CDR3 sequence reads: CASSLTGFEKLFF. The DNA of the CDR3 is TGTGCCAGCAGTTTGACGGGATTTGAAAAACTGTTTTTT. The chain is built from TRBV28 and TRBJ1-4; the D is unclear. The CDR3 loop spans 13 amino acids. Deletions cut 3 bases from V and 7 bases from J, with 9 bases between. The germline CDR1 and CDR2 sequences are MDHEN and SYDVKM.

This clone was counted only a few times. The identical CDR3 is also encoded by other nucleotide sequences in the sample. In DNA, the CDR3 is TGTGCCAGCAGTTACTCGAAGGAGACCCAGTACTTC. This translates into CASSYSKETQYF. The chain employs TRBV6-5 and TRBJ2-5; no firm D call. V lost 0 bases to trimming and J lost 5 bases, with 4 bases between them. Germline loops: CDR1 MNHEY, CDR2 SVGAGI. The length of the CDR3 is 12 residues.

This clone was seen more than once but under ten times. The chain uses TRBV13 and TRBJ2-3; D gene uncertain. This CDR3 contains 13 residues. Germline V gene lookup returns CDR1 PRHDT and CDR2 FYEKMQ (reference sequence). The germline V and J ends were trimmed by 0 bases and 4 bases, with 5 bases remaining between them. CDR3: CASSLGVADTQYF. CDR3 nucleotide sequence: TGTGCCAGCAGCTTAGGTGTAGCAGATACGCAGTATTTT.

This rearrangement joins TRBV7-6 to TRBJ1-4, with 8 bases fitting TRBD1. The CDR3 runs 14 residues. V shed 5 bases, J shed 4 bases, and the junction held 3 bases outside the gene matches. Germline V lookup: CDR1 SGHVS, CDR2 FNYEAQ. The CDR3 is CASSRGQGNEKLFF. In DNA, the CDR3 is TGTGCCAGCAGCCGAGGACAGGGTAATGAAAAACTGTTTTTT.

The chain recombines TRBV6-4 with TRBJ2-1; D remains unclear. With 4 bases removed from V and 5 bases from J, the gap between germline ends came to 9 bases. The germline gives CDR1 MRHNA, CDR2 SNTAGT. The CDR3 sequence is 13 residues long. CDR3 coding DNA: TGTGCCAGCAGTGCTGACTTACACAATGAGCAGTTCTTC. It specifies CASSADLHNEQFF.

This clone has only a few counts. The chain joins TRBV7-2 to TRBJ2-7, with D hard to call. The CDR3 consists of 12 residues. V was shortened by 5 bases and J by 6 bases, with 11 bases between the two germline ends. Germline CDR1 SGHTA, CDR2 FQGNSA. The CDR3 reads CASSPTRTEQYF. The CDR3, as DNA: TGTGCCAGCAGCCCCACACGCACCGAGCAGTACTTC.

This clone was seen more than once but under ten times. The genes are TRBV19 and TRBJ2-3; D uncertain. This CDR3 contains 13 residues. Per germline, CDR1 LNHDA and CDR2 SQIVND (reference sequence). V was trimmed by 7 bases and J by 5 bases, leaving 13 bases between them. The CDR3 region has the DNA TGTGCCAGTACGGACCGCGCCTTAGATACGCAGTATTTT. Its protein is CASTDRALDTQYF.

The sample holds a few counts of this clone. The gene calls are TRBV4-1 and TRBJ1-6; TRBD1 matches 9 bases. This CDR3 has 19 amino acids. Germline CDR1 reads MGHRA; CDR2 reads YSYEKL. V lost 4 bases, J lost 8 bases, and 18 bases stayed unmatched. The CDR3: CASSRSGTGTAVADSPLHF. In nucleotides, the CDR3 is TGCGCCAGCAGCCGTTCCGGGACAGGGACCGCGGTGGCGGATTCACCCCTCCACTTT.

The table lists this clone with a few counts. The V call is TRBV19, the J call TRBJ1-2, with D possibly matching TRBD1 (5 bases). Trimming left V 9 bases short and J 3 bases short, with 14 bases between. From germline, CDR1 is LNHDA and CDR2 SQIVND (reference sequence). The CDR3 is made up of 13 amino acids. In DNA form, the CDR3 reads TGTGCCAGCAATTCGGGCAGGGACTATGGCTACACCTTC. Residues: CASNSGRDYGYTF.

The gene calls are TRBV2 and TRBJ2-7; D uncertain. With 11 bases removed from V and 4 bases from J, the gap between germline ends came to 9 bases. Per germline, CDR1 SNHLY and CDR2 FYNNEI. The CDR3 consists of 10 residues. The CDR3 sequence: CASGLYEQYF. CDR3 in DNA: TGTGCCTCCGGGCTTTACGAGCAGTACTTC. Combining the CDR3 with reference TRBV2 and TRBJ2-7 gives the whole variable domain EPEVTQTPSHQVTQMGQEVILRCVPISNHLYFYWYRQILGQKVEFLVSFYNNEISEKSEIFDDQFSVERPDGSNFTLKIRSTKLEDSAMYFCASGLYEQYFGPGTRLTVT.

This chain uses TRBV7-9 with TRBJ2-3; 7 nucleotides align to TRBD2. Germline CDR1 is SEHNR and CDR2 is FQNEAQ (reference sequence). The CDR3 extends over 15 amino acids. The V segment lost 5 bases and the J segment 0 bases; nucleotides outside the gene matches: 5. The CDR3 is CASSPGGVSTDTQYF. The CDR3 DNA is TGTGCCAGCAGCCCTGGGGGGGTGAGCACAGATACGCAGTATTTT.

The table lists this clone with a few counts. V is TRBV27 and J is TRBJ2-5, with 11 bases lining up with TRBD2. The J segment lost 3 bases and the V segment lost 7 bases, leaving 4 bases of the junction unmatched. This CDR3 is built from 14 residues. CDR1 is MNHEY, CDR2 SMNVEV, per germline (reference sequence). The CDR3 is CASTDSGGEETQYF. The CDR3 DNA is TGTGCCAGCACCGATAGCGGGGGGGAAGAGACCCAGTACTTC.